The table lists the clone carrying this TCR beta chain with a few counts. Its specificity is not known. Per the germline V gene, CDR1 is LGHDT and CDR2 is YNNKEL (reference sequence). This CDR3 spans 21 amino acids. Germline trimming cut 3 bases from V and 4 bases from J; bases unmatched to any gene: 18. Construction of TCR beta libraries was performed using quantitative 5'-RACE with molecular barcodes. TCRdb re-called the 5' RACE reads through MiXCR, storing one row per CDR3 protein. Here the sample spans under 550,000 distinct CDR3 sequences, around 26% being singletons. The sample comes from a study of CD8 T cells in ankylosing spondylitis. Study results and caveats: The disease-linked clones had a CD8+ phenotype and low blood frequencies. Characteristic of ankylosing spondylitis blood, it appeared, was a TCR beta motif comprising fewer than 10 highly homologous variants. A number of the motif variants had already been described in reactive arthritis synovial fluid and blood. Enrichment of disease-linked clones was reportedly significant in matched ankylosing spondylitis synovial fluid.

This chain connects TRBV3-1 to TRBJ2-1, with 13 bases lining up with TRBD2. The sample comprised blood, either unsorted or a sorted T cell fraction (not recorded which). The sequence derives from a male donor with ankylosing spondylitis. DNA for the CDR3: TGTGCCAGCAGCCATATTTATCCCTCTCCCACTAGCGGGAGGGGATACAATGAGCAGTTCTTC. Its protein product is CASSHIYPSPTSGRGYNEQFF.